What follows are 32 T cell receptor beta chains derived from one specimen sequenced in a study of T cells in Graves' hyperthyroidism and ophthalmopathy. The CDR3 regions of TCR beta were amplified from RNA transcripts. First-round RT-PCR of the TCR CDR3 relied on the HTBI primer set. A single record per CDR3 protein comes from TCRdb applying MiXCR to the multiplex PCR reads. Here the sample spans over 250,000 distinct CDR3 sequences, 17% being singletons. The sequencing sample was made of blood. These receptors all stem from an older woman with Graves' ophthalmopathy.

The chain employs TRBV29-1 and TRBJ2-3; 10 bases fit TRBD2. This CDR3 region has 13 residues. The J segment lost 5 bases and the V segment lost 5 bases, leaving 4 bases of the junction unmatched. CDR1 and CDR2 (germline): SQVTM, ANQGSEA. The CDR3 bases are TGCAGCGTTAGCGGGGGGGCCCGAGATACGCAGTATTTT. It is translated as CSVSGGARDTQYF.

This clonotype was detected ten times or more. CDR3 loop: CASSFRGTDTQYF. The CDR3 DNA sequence: TGCGCCAGCAGCTTCAGGGGGACAGATACGCAGTATTTT. The rearrangement joins TRBV5-1 to TRBJ2-3, with 7 bases identical to TRBD1. Per the germline V gene, CDR1 is SGHRS and CDR2 is YFSETQ. The CDR3 is 13 residues long. J was trimmed by 3 bases and V by 2 bases; bases with no gene match: 0. The whole variable domain, filled in from reference TRBV5-1 and TRBJ2-3, reads KAGVTQTPRYLIKTRGQQVTLSCSPISGHRSVSWYQQTPGQGLQFLFEYFSETQRNKGNFPGRFSGRQFSNSRSEMNVSTLELGDSALYLCASSFRGTDTQYFGPGTRLTVL.

CDR3 in amino acids: CASSLSTGGAGGYTF. The DNA for the CDR3 is TGTGCCAGCAGCCTCAGTACGGGGGGCGCAGGTGGCTACACCTTC. V usage is TRBV11-2 and J usage is TRBJ1-2; a weak D match, TRBD1 (6 bases). The CDR3 contains 15 residues. V lost 5 bases and J lost 7, with 20 bases in between. CDR1 SGHAT and CDR2 FQNNGV come from the germline V gene.

This clonotype was counted many times. The V gene is TRBV29-1, the J gene TRBJ2-3, with TRBD2 matching 9 bases. J gave up 8 bases and V 5 bases, and 8 bases lay outside the gene matches. The CDR3 has 13 residues. The germline V gene has CDR1 SQVTM and CDR2 ANQGSEA. The CDR3 DNA follows: TGCAGCGTTAATGTAGCGGGAGCGGCTACGCAGTATTTT. It specifies CSVNVAGAATQYF.

This clonotype was recorded many times. This chain connects TRBV27 to TRBJ1-2; 7 nucleotides agree with TRBD1. The CDR3 is 14 amino acids. From germline, CDR1 is MNHEY and CDR2 SMNVEV (reference sequence). With 6 bases clipped from V and 1 base from J, the junction kept 5 bases outside the gene matches. CDR3 nucleotide sequence: TGTGCCAGCAGGGGACAGTACCGTAACTATGGCTACACCTTC. Its protein product is CASRGQYRNYGYTF.

The rearrangement uses TRBV27 and TRBJ2-7; 10 bases are a match to TRBD1. With 8 bases clipped from V and 6 bases from J, the junction kept 4 bases outside the gene matches. This CDR3 is 12 amino acids long. The germline gives CDR1 MNHEY, CDR2 SMNVEV (reference sequence). The CDR3 DNA reads as TGTGCCAGCGGACAGGGGGGGGGCGAGCAGTACTTC. This gives the protein CASGQGGGEQYF.

This clonotype was recorded a few times. This rearrangement joins TRBV30 to TRBJ2-2; no definite D call. The V gene lost 0 bases and the J gene lost 2 bases, with 10 bases spanning the gap. Germline CDR1 GTSNPN, CDR2 SVGIG (reference sequence). The CDR3 extends over 15 amino acids. CDR3 DNA sequence: TGTGCCTGGAGTGTAAAGGGAAGAAACACCGGGGAGCTGTTTTTT. Translating it yields CAWSVKGRNTGELFF.

There are many counts of this clonotype. The V and J genes are TRBV20-1 and TRBJ1-1; 9 bases are shared with TRBD1. The CDR3 totals 15 residues. Germline assignment: CDR1 DFQATT and CDR2 SNEGSKA (reference sequence). With 5 bases clipped from V and 5 bases from J, the junction kept 12 bases outside the gene matches. In DNA form, the CDR3 reads TGCAGTGCTGGGGGCCCACAGGGGGCGCGGACTGAAGCTTTCTTT. It encodes CSAGGPQGARTEAFF.

This clonotype was recorded many times. The V and J genes are TRBV3-1 and TRBJ2-1; 9 nucleotides agree with TRBD2. Germline loops: CDR1 LGHDT, CDR2 YNNKEL (reference sequence). The trim removed 4 bases at V and 10 bases at J, leaving 14 bases unmatched. This CDR3 spans 16 amino acids. Here the CDR3 reads CASSPSGREGSREQFF. As DNA, the CDR3 is TGTGCCAGCAGCCCTTCCGGGCGGGAGGGCAGTCGGGAGCAGTTCTTC.

This clonotype showed up just a few times. V usage is TRBV20-1 and J usage is TRBJ2-2; 11 bases agree with TRBD2. The CDR3 has 18 residues. After removal of 2 bases from V and 5 bases from J, the junction contained 13 bases not matched to a gene. The germline CDR1 and CDR2 sequences are DFQATT and SNEGSKA (reference sequence). The CDR3 here is CSARIRRASGRYTGELFF. CDR3 in DNA: TGCAGTGCTAGAATCCGGCGGGCTAGCGGGAGGTATACCGGGGAGCTGTTTTTT.

This clonotype was counted at least ten times. This chain uses TRBV18 with TRBJ2-3; 8 bases line up with TRBD1. Per the germline V gene, CDR1 is KGHSH and CDR2 is LQKENI. With V trimmed by 3 bases and J by 2 bases, 4 bases remained unmatched. This CDR3 has 15 amino acids. CDR3 DNA sequence: TGTGCCAGCTCACCGTGGACAGGGACCACAGATACGCAGTATTTT. It codes for CASSPWTGTTDTQYF.

This clonotype has more than one count but fewer than ten. This CDR3 fails to terminate in the conserved phenylalanine or tryptophan, so it likely reflects a read error. The chain couples TRBV27 to TRBJ2-3; 7 nucleotides match TRBD2. The V segment lost 5 bases and the J segment 0 bases; nucleotides outside the gene matches: 5. The CDR3 has 15 residues. Looked up from germline, CDR1 is MNHEY and CDR2 is SMNVEV (reference sequence). The DNA for the CDR3 is TGTGCCAGCAGTCTCCTTAGCGGGAGCACAGATACGCAGTATCTT. It codes for CASSLLSGSTDTQYL.

Ten or more counts support this clonotype. The chain has TRBV18 and TRBJ2-1; the D gene is possibly TRBD2 (6 bases). In germline, CDR1 is KGHSH, CDR2 LQKENI. The CDR3 runs 16 residues. V lost 3 bases and J lost 1, with 13 bases in between. The CDR3: CASSPQLALSYNEQFF. The DNA for the CDR3 is TGTGCCAGCTCACCTCAACTAGCCCTTTCCTACAATGAGCAGTTCTTC.

The CDR3: CSARDWTGEANYGYTF. In nucleotides, the CDR3 is TGCAGTGCTAGAGATTGGACAGGCGAAGCTAACTATGGCTACACCTTC. The chain joins TRBV20-1 to TRBJ1-2; 7 bases map to TRBD1. The CDR3 extends over 16 amino acids. With V trimmed by 0 bases and J by 0 bases, 7 bases remained unmatched. CDR1 and CDR2 from the germline V gene are DFQATT and SNEGSKA (reference sequence).

The table lists this clonotype with many counts. The genes are TRBV10-2 and TRBJ2-3, with D possibly matching TRBD2 (6 bases). Germline V gene lookup returns CDR1 WSHSY and CDR2 SAAADI. V was pared by 2 bases and J by 1 base, with 7 bases between. CDR3 size: 14 residues. For the CDR3, the DNA is TGCGCCAGCAGTGAGAGCGGGCGCACAGATACGCAGTATTTT. It specifies CASSESGRTDTQYF.

This clonotype appeared many times. This chain joins TRBV18 and TRBJ1-1; D remains unclear. CDR3 length equals 14 residues. The V gene lost 0 bases and the J gene lost 8 bases, with 13 bases spanning the gap. Per the germline V gene, CDR1 is KGHSH and CDR2 is LQKENI. CDR3 loop: CASSPPKSRREAFF. CDR3 coding DNA: TGTGCCAGCTCACCACCAAAGTCGAGACGCGAAGCTTTCTTT.

Many counts were recorded for this clonotype. V is TRBV12-3 or TRBV12-4 and J is TRBJ1-5, with TRBD1 as a possible D gene (5 bases). CDR3 size: 16 residues. Trimming removed 4 bases from V and 6 bases from J, with 19 bases in between. In DNA form, the CDR3 reads TGTGCCAGCAGTTCTTTCGGGGGGACGGCCCTTCAGCCCCAGCATTTT. Residues: CASSSFGGTALQPQHF.

A single count supports this clonotype. The genes are TRBV12-3 or TRBV12-4 and TRBJ1-2; TRBD1 matches at 9 bases. This CDR3 region has 15 residues. V was clipped by 3 bases and J by 6 bases; unmatched bases: 8. CDR3 region: CASSFYRGRTNGYTF. The DNA of the CDR3 is TGTGCCAGCAGTTTCTACAGGGGGCGCACGAATGGCTACACCTTC.

This clonotype was seen many times. The rearrangement joins TRBV7-2 to TRBJ1-6, with a possible D match to TRBD1 (5 bases). The CDR3 runs 15 residues. The germline V gene has CDR1 SGHTA and CDR2 FQGNSA. The V end was cut by 5 bases, the J end by 13 bases, with 21 bases between. CDR3 nucleotide sequence: TGTGCCAGCAGCCCGGGACCGGGCATGGGTGAGCCCCTCCACTTT. This translates into CASSPGPGMGEPLHF.

At least ten counts were recorded for this clonotype. The DNA for the CDR3 is TGTGCCAGCAGTCCAATAGCGGAAGACTACGAGCAGTACTTC. This sequence encodes CASSPIAEDYEQYF. The chain couples TRBV27 to TRBJ2-7; D is possibly TRBD2 (6 bases). V was clipped by 5 bases and J by 3 bases, with 14 bases between them. CDR3 size: 14 residues. Germline V gene sequence: CDR1 MNHEY, CDR2 SMNVEV (reference sequence).

The table lists this clonotype with many counts. The chain couples TRBV11-2 to TRBJ2-6; 12 bases fit TRBD1. Per the germline V gene, CDR1 is SGHAT and CDR2 is FQNNGV. The CDR3 extends over 18 amino acids. The trim removed 1 base at V and 4 bases at J, leaving 5 bases unmatched. CDR3 residues: CASSLVGQGAWGANVLTF. For the CDR3, the DNA is TGTGCCAGCAGCTTAGTGGGACAGGGGGCATGGGGGGCCAACGTCCTGACTTTC.

In regard to this clonotype: This sequence may be a read error, since a much larger clone differs from it by one base. The V call is TRBV2, the J call TRBJ1-5; 8 bases fit TRBD1. The CDR3 is 13 residues long. Germline V gene data show CDR1 as SNHLY and CDR2 as FYNNEI. CDR3 coding DNA: TGTGCCGGCAGCGAAGACAGGGGTCAGCCCCAGCATTTT. Encoded protein: CAGSEDRGQPQHF.

As concerns this clonotype: This may arise from a read error, as a much more abundant clone is one base away. The rearrangement joins TRBV6-1 to TRBJ2-1, with D hard to call. CDR3 size: 11 residues. Germline V lookup: CDR1 MNHNS, CDR2 SASEGT. The CDR3 coding sequence is TGTGCCGGCAGTGTTGGCAATGAGCAGTTCTTC. The encoded protein is CAGSVGNEQFF.

This clonotype has just a few counts. A read error may produce the germline difference seen at one junction end. This chain joins TRBV7-7 and TRBJ2-7, with 7 bases identical to TRBD1. CDR1 SSHAT and CDR2 FNYEAQ come from the germline V gene (reference sequence). CDR3 length: 14 amino acids. The CDR3 region has the DNA TGTGCTAGCAGCTTATCTACAGGGGAATACGAGCAGTACTTC. This translates into CASSLSTGEYEQYF.

This clonotype was seen at least ten times. The chain couples TRBV6-2 or TRBV6-3 to TRBJ2-7; 7 positions agree with TRBD1. After removal of 8 bases from V and 4 bases from J, the junction contained 11 bases not matched to a gene. In germline, CDR1 is MNHEY, CDR2 SVGEGT. The CDR3 runs to 14 residues. The CDR3 DNA reads as TGTGCCAGCTCACCACGGACAGGAGAATACGAGCAGTACTTC. It encodes CASSPRTGEYEQYF.

On this clonotype itself: A junction end diverges from the germline sequence, so it may reflect a read error. The gene calls are TRBV7-2 and TRBJ2-4; possibly TRBD1 for D (6 bases). Germline V gene sequence: CDR1 SGHTA, CDR2 FQGNSA. The CDR3 spans 11 residues. The CDR3 region has the DNA TGTGCCAGCAGCCATACAGGGATTCGGTACTTC. Amino acid sequence: CASSHTGIRYF. Full variable domain (remainder filled in from reference TRBV7-2 and TRBJ2-4): GAGVSQSPSNKVTEKGKDVELRCDPISGHTALYWYRQSLGQGLEFLIYFQGNSAPDKSGLPSDRFSAERTGGSVSTLTIQRTQQEDSAVYLCASSHTGIRYFGAGTRLSVL.

This clonotype was recorded many times. This sequence joins TRBV7-2 and TRBJ2-3, with D tentatively TRBD2 (5 bases). The CDR3 spans 16 residues. The V gene's germline CDR1 is SGHTA and CDR2 FQGNSA. The V and J ends lost 3 bases and 3 bases respectively, with 16 bases between them. CDR3 residues: CASSFGRGWLTDTQYF. The CDR3 bases are TGTGCCAGCAGCTTCGGCAGAGGGTGGCTAACAGATACGCAGTATTTT.

Notes on this clonotype: This could be a read error, since a much larger clone is one nucleotide away. The gene calls are TRBV6-1 and TRBJ2-7; D is undetermined. The CDR3 totals 15 residues. The V and J ends lost 7 bases and 4 bases respectively, with 20 bases between them. The germline V gene encodes CDR1 MNHNS and CDR2 SASEGT. The CDR3 bases are TGTGCCAGCACCTGGCATGGGTATAATTCGTACGAGCAGTACTTC. Its translation: CASTWHGYNSYEQYF.

To note about this clonotype: At one boundary the junction diverges from the germline segment, which might be a read error. CDR3 sequence: CASSPGGNVLTF. CDR3 bases: TGTGCCAGCAGCCCCGGGGGCAACGTCCTGACTTTC. The chain combines TRBV27 with TRBJ2-6, with D perhaps matching TRBD2 (6 bases). Germline CDR1 and CDR2: MNHEY and SMNVEV (reference sequence). This CDR3 is built from 12 residues.

This clonotype was picked up many times. The rearrangement uses TRBV27 and TRBJ2-7; TRBD1 or TRBD2 may be the D gene (6 bases each). Germline values: CDR1 MNHEY, CDR2 SMNVEV (reference sequence). Deletions cut 8 bases from V and 0 bases from J, with 17 bases between. The CDR3 contains 15 residues. CDR3 nucleotide sequence: TGTGCCAGCGGTTGGAGGGGGGAAAGCTCCTACGAGCAGTACTTC. Protein product: CASGWRGESSYEQYF.

On this clonotype itself: Germline is not matched at one junction end, which may reflect a read error. The chain has TRBV6-5 and TRBJ2-3; 7 bases fit TRBD2. The CDR3 totals 14 residues. Germline V gene lookup returns CDR1 MNHEY and CDR2 SVGAGI. The CDR3 bases are TGTGCCAACAGTTTCTCTAGCGGAGCAGATACGCAGTATTTT. Its protein is CANSFSSGADTQYF.

This clonotype was seen at least ten times. The rearrangement links TRBV29-1 to TRBJ1-1, with D perhaps matching TRBD1 (5 bases). In germline, CDR1 is SQVTM, CDR2 ANQGSEA. The CDR3 is made up of 11 amino acids. The ends were cut back, 4 bases at V and 10 bases at J, with 13 bases in the middle. The chain's CDR3 is CSVAGTRGAFF. In DNA, the CDR3 is TGCAGCGTTGCAGGGACCCGGGGAGCTTTCTTT.